This is a list of T cell receptor beta chains from one sample in a study of OX40 agonist ivuxolimab in advanced cancers. Assay used: immunoSEQ multiplex PCR; TCRdb lists only in-frame clones, some missing. This sample has around 62,000 clones, with roughly 88% found just once. The source material was CD4+ or CD8+ T cells sorted from blood, sampled in a trial of the OX40 agonist ivuxolimab. The receptors were gathered from an adult with an advanced solid tumor such as melanoma, head and neck, liver or kidney cancer. The CDR3 runs from the conserved cysteine through the conserved F or W. A D gene is named only where the DNA matches it firmly. Not all rows give a size; the values are once, few, many and, for expanded clones, a class.

J gene: TRBJ1-1; clone size: NA; D gene: TRBD1; V gene: TRBV6-6; CDR3 protein: CASRRTGGTEAFF; CDR3 DNA: TGTGCCAGCAGAAGGACAGGGGGGACTGAAGCTTTCTTT
J gene: TRBJ1-2; clone size: few; D gene: NA; V gene: TRBV4-3; CDR3 protein: CASSQDFSLRYGYTF; CDR3 DNA: TGCGCCAGCAGCCAAGATTTTTCCTTACGCTATGGCTACACCTTC
J gene: TRBJ2-2; clone size: NA; D gene: NA; V gene: TRBV19; CDR3 protein: CASSQDRSWELFF; CDR3 DNA: TGTGCCAGTAGCCAGGACAGATCCTGGGAGCTGTTTTTT
J gene: TRBJ1-1; clone size: NA; D gene: NA; V gene: TRBV9; CDR3 protein: CASSVGGRSEAFF; CDR3 DNA: TGTGCCAGCAGCGTCGGGGGGCGATCTGAAGCTTTCTTT
J gene: TRBJ1-5; clone size: NA; D gene: NA; V gene: TRBV6-1; CDR3 protein: CASTPNGGKPQHF; CDR3 DNA: TGTGCCAGCACCCCCAACGGGGGGAAGCCCCAGCATTTT
J gene: TRBJ1-1; clone size: few; D gene: TRBD1; V gene: TRBV19; CDR3 protein: CASSTRQGSPEAFF; CDR3 DNA: TGTGCCAGTAGTACGCGACAGGGAAGCCCTGAAGCTTTCTTT
J gene: TRBJ1-1; clone size: NA; D gene: NA; V gene: TRBV7-9; CDR3 protein: CASSLAGSGTEAFF; CDR3 DNA: TGTGCCAGCAGCTTAGCTGGGAGCGGTACTGAAGCTTTCTTT
J gene: TRBJ1-2; clone size: NA; D gene: TRBD1; V gene: TRBV6-8; CDR3 protein: CASSPGRGRTYGYTF; CDR3 DNA: TGTGCCAGCAGTCCCGGGAGGGGGCGAACCTATGGCTACACCTTC
J gene: TRBJ1-5; clone size: NA; D gene: TRBD1; V gene: TRBV6-1; CDR3 protein: CASSSVGTGVADQHF; CDR3 DNA: TGTGCCAGCAGTTCCGTGGGGACAGGGGTTGCGGACCAGCATTTT
J gene: TRBJ1-2; clone size: NA; D gene: NA; V gene: TRBV4-3; CDR3 protein: CASSQAGTGYTF; CDR3 DNA: TGCGCCAGCAGCCAAGCTGGGACCGGCTACACCTTC
J gene: TRBJ1-2; clone size: NA; D gene: NA; V gene: TRBV4-1; CDR3 protein: CASSQEGGLTTRGYTF; CDR3 DNA: TGCGCCAGCAGCCAAGAAGGAGGCCTGACGACGAGGGGCTACACCTTC
J gene: TRBJ2-3; clone size: NA; D gene: NA; V gene: TRBV10-3; CDR3 protein: CAISDEGTQYF; CDR3 DNA: TGTGCCATCAGTGATGAAGGTACGCAGTATTTT
J gene: TRBJ1-1; clone size: NA; D gene: NA; V gene: TRBV5-1; CDR3 protein: CASSADTNTEAFF; CDR3 DNA: TGCGCCAGCAGCGCGGACACCAACACTGAAGCTTTCTTT
J gene: TRBJ2-7; clone size: NA; D gene: NA; V gene: TRBV4-1; CDR3 protein: CASSSQIGDYEQYF; CDR3 DNA: TGCGCCAGCAGCTCACAAATCGGGGACTACGAGCAGTACTTC
J gene: TRBJ2-3; clone size: NA; D gene: TRBD2; V gene: TRBV7-2; CDR3 protein: CASSFGSGGRDTQYF; CDR3 DNA: TGTGCCAGCAGCTTCGGTAGCGGGGGTAGGGATACGCAGTATTTT
J gene: TRBJ1-1; clone size: NA; D gene: NA; V gene: TRBV7-9; CDR3 protein: CASSFTEMNTEAFF; CDR3 DNA: TGTGCCAGCAGCTTCACAGAGATGAACACTGAAGCTTTCTTT
J gene: TRBJ2-2; clone size: NA; D gene: TRBD1; V gene: TRBV11-1; CDR3 protein: CASSLGWTGTRELFF; CDR3 DNA: TGTGCCAGCAGCTTAGGCTGGACAGGGACGAGGGAGCTGTTTTTT
J gene: TRBJ2-1; clone size: NA; D gene: NA; V gene: TRBV7-2; CDR3 protein: CASSPSGGPMNEQFF; CDR3 DNA: TGTGCCAGCAGCCCGAGTGGGGGGCCGATGAATGAGCAGTTCTTC
J gene: TRBJ1-4; clone size: NA; D gene: NA; V gene: TRBV2; CDR3 protein: CASSQSRRINEKLFF; CDR3 DNA: TGTGCCAGCAGTCAAAGTAGACGGATAAATGAAAAACTGTTTTTT
J gene: TRBJ1-2; clone size: few; D gene: TRBD1; V gene: TRBV6-5; CDR3 protein: CASSYSKTGGFGGYTF; CDR3 DNA: TGTGCCAGCAGTTACTCGAAAACAGGGGGCTTTGGTGGCTACACCTTC
J gene: TRBJ1-2; clone size: NA; D gene: NA; V gene: TRBV5-6; CDR3 protein: CASSLEMYTNYGYTF; CDR3 DNA: TGTGCCAGCAGCTTGGAGATGTACACTAACTATGGCTACACCTTC
J gene: TRBJ2-3; clone size: NA; D gene: TRBD1; V gene: TRBV19; CDR3 protein: CATTWDRGGTDTQYF; CDR3 DNA: TGTGCCACCACCTGGGACAGGGGAGGCACAGATACGCAGTATTTT
J gene: TRBJ2-5; clone size: NA; D gene: NA; V gene: TRBV4-2; CDR3 protein: CASSQEFGALETQYF; CDR3 DNA: TGTGCCAGCAGCCAAGAGTTCGGGGCCTTGGAGACCCAGTACTTC
J gene: TRBJ2-1; clone size: few; D gene: TRBD2; V gene: TRBV11-3; CDR3 protein: CASSLQVTSHEQFF; CDR3 DNA: TGTGCCAGCAGCTTACAGGTGACTAGCCATGAGCAGTTCTTC
J gene: TRBJ1-1; clone size: NA; D gene: NA; V gene: TRBV6-5; CDR3 protein: CASHISGPGSAEAFF; CDR3 DNA: TGTGCCAGCCATATCTCCGGCCCGGGCAGCGCTGAAGCTTTCTTT
J gene: TRBJ1-1; clone size: NA; D gene: NA; V gene: TRBV2; CDR3 protein: CASSYDNTNTEAFF; CDR3 DNA: TGTGCCAGCAGTTATGACAACACGAACACTGAAGCTTTCTTT
J gene: TRBJ1-6; clone size: once; D gene: NA; V gene: TRBV5-5; CDR3 protein: CASSLGTPNSPLHF; CDR3 DNA: TGTGCCAGCAGCTTGGGGACGCCTAATTCACCCCTCCACTTT
J gene: TRBJ1-2; clone size: NA; D gene: NA; V gene: TRBV7-3; CDR3 protein: CASSASQGAGYTF; CDR3 DNA: TGTGCCAGCAGCGCGTCTCAGGGCGCTGGCTACACCTTC
J gene: TRBJ1-2; clone size: NA; D gene: NA; V gene: TRBV5-4; CDR3 protein: CASSLEGYRGDGYTF; CDR3 DNA: TGTGCCAGCAGCTTGGAGGGCTATAGGGGAGATGGCTACACCTTC
J gene: TRBJ1-6; clone size: NA; D gene: NA; V gene: TRBV28; CDR3 protein: CASRTARASKNSPLHF; CDR3 DNA: TGTGCCAGCCGAACCGCCCGGGCGTCGAAAAATTCACCCCTCCACTTT
J gene: TRBJ1-5; clone size: few; D gene: NA; V gene: TRBV10-3; CDR3 protein: CAISEGWNQPQHF; CDR3 DNA: TGTGCCATCAGTGAGGGTTGGAATCAGCCCCAGCATTTT
J gene: TRBJ1-1; clone size: NA; D gene: NA; V gene: TRBV7-9; CDR3 protein: CASSLAGMNTEAFF; CDR3 DNA: TGTGCCAGCAGCTTAGCAGGGATGAACACTGAAGCTTTCTTT
J gene: TRBJ1-5; clone size: NA; D gene: NA; V gene: TRBV21-1; CDR3 protein: CASSKRWKDRLITYSNQPQHF; CDR3 DNA: TGTGCCAGCAGCAAACGTTGGAAGGACAGACTGATTACCTATAGCAATCAGCCCCAGCATTTT
J gene: TRBJ2-5; clone size: NA; D gene: NA; V gene: TRBV11-1; CDR3 protein: CASSPHSQETQYF; CDR3 DNA: TGTGCCAGCAGCCCTCACTCCCAAGAGACCCAGTACTTC
J gene: TRBJ2-7; clone size: NA; D gene: NA; V gene: TRBV7-8; CDR3 protein: CASSLSLAVSYEQYF; CDR3 DNA: TGTGCCAGCAGCTTATCGTTAGCTGTATCCTACGAGCAGTACTTC
J gene: TRBJ2-3; clone size: NA; D gene: NA; V gene: TRBV6-5; CDR3 protein: CASSYLGADTDTQYF; CDR3 DNA: TGTGCCAGCAGTTACTTGGGGGCAGACACAGATACGCAGTATTTT
J gene: TRBJ1-1; clone size: once; D gene: TRBD1; V gene: TRBV5-1; CDR3 protein: CASTPGDRVNTEAFF; CDR3 DNA: TGCGCCAGTACGCCGGGGGACAGAGTGAACACTGAAGCTTTCTTT
J gene: TRBJ2-1; clone size: NA; D gene: TRBD1; V gene: TRBV15; CDR3 protein: CATSIRQGANEQFF; CDR3 DNA: TGTGCCACCAGCATAAGACAGGGGGCGAATGAGCAGTTCTTC
J gene: TRBJ1-5; clone size: NA; D gene: NA; V gene: TRBV2; CDR3 protein: CASSREGLPPQHF; CDR3 DNA: TGTGCCAGCAGCCGGGAAGGGCTCCCGCCCCAGCATTTT
J gene: TRBJ2-7; clone size: few; D gene: NA; V gene: TRBV27; CDR3 protein: CASSFQGTYEQYF; CDR3 DNA: TGTGCCAGCAGTTTCCAGGGAACCTACGAGCAGTACTTC
J gene: TRBJ2-1; clone size: NA; D gene: TRBD2; V gene: TRBV19; CDR3 protein: CASSIRGGPNEQFF; CDR3 DNA: TGTGCCAGTAGTATCCGGGGGGGCCCCAATGAGCAGTTCTTC
J gene: TRBJ1-5; clone size: NA; D gene: NA; V gene: TRBV5-6; CDR3 protein: CASSLSGRDKDQPQHF; CDR3 DNA: TGTGCCAGCAGCTTGTCAGGCAGGGATAAGGATCAGCCCCAGCATTTT
J gene: TRBJ2-7; clone size: NA; D gene: TRBD2; V gene: TRBV29-1; CDR3 protein: CSVEVTGLGYEQYF; CDR3 DNA: TGCAGCGTTGAGGTCACGGGACTAGGCTACGAGCAGTACTTC
J gene: TRBJ2-3; clone size: NA; D gene: TRBD2; V gene: TRBV9; CDR3 protein: CASSVRLAGHPSTDTQYF; CDR3 DNA: TGTGCCAGCAGCGTGCGACTAGCGGGGCACCCTAGCACAGATACGCAGTATTTT
J gene: TRBJ1-2; clone size: NA; D gene: NA; V gene: TRBV19; CDR3 protein: CASSSVLGGYTF; CDR3 DNA: TGTGCCAGTAGCTCTGTCTTGGGTGGCTACACCTTC
J gene: TRBJ2-1; clone size: once; D gene: NA; V gene: TRBV27; CDR3 protein: CASSPRSGRVNEQFF; CDR3 DNA: TGTGCCAGCAGTCCGCGATCGGGCAGGGTAAATGAGCAGTTCTTC
J gene: TRBJ2-7; clone size: NA; D gene: TRBD1; V gene: TRBV7-8; CDR3 protein: CASSPSGGRYEQYF; CDR3 DNA: TGTGCCAGCAGCCCATCAGGGGGCCGCTACGAGCAGTACTTC
J gene: TRBJ1-1; clone size: NA; D gene: NA; V gene: TRBV7-2; CDR3 protein: CASSPHSGRNTEAFF; CDR3 DNA: TGTGCCAGCAGCCCACACTCCGGCAGGAACACTGAAGCTTTCTTT
J gene: TRBJ1-1; clone size: NA; D gene: NA; V gene: TRBV6-1; CDR3 protein: CASSDVTEAFF; CDR3 DNA: TGTGCCAGCAGTGATGTCACTGAAGCTTTCTTT
J gene: TRBJ2-3; clone size: NA; D gene: TRBD2; V gene: TRBV5-1; CDR3 protein: CASSLDGGAGTDTQYF; CDR3 DNA: TGCGCCAGCAGCTTGGACGGGGGGGCCGGCACAGATACGCAGTATTTT
J gene: TRBJ2-1; clone size: once; D gene: NA; V gene: TRBV7-3; CDR3 protein: CASSLRLLNEQFF; CDR3 DNA: TGTGCCAGCAGCTTACGACTGCTCAATGAGCAGTTCTTC
J gene: TRBJ2-3; clone size: NA; D gene: NA; V gene: TRBV6-5; CDR3 protein: CASSSGRSTDTQYF; CDR3 DNA: TGTGCCAGCAGTTCAGGCAGGAGCACAGATACGCAGTATTTT
J gene: TRBJ2-7; clone size: NA; D gene: NA; V gene: TRBV18; CDR3 protein: CASSPRPAYEQYF; CDR3 DNA: TGTGCCAGCTCACCACGCCCAGCCTACGAGCAGTACTTC
J gene: TRBJ2-5; clone size: NA; D gene: NA; V gene: TRBV7-8; CDR3 protein: CASSPRGKGETQYF; CDR3 DNA: TGTGCCAGCAGCCCACGGGGGAAGGGGGAGACCCAGTACTTC
J gene: TRBJ1-4; clone size: NA; D gene: NA; V gene: TRBV7-2; CDR3 protein: CASSLAAGTGEKLFF; CDR3 DNA: TGTGCCAGCAGCTTAGCGGCAGGGACCGGGGAAAAACTGTTTTTT
J gene: TRBJ2-2; clone size: NA; D gene: TRBD1; V gene: TRBV27; CDR3 protein: CASRFLLTGTADTGELFF; CDR3 DNA: TGTGCCAGCCGCTTCCTCCTAACCGGGACAGCTGACACCGGGGAGCTGTTTTTT
J gene: TRBJ1-2; clone size: once; D gene: NA; V gene: TRBV5-1; CDR3 protein: CASSPSLVGDLGYTF; CDR3 DNA: TGCGCCAGCAGCCCGTCCCTAGTAGGGGATTTGGGCTACACCTTC
J gene: TRBJ2-7; clone size: once; D gene: NA; V gene: TRBV9; CDR3 protein: CASSVDLEQYF; CDR3 DNA: TGTGCCAGCAGCGTAGACCTCGAGCAGTACTTC